These T cell receptor beta chains were read from a single sample in a study of T cells in Graves' hyperthyroidism and ophthalmopathy. TCRdb reprocessed the multiplex PCR reads via MiXCR and lists one record per CDR3 protein. The repertoire holds around 290,000 distinct CDR3 sequences, 10% to 15% seen once, with roughly 7.5% in the top ten. The specimen was blood. Receptor source: a woman in her thirties with Graves' hyperthyroidism that later progressed to Graves' ophthalmopathy. The CDR3 runs from the conserved cysteine through the conserved F or W.

j_call v_call cdr3_aa
TRBJ2-3 TRBV28 CASRVAGWGTDTQYF
TRBJ2-7 TRBV2 CASSNSKTEDYEQYF
TRBJ1-2 TRBV19 CASSIVGNNYGYTF
TRBJ1-5 TRBV28 CASSQGVRKDQPQHF
TRBJ2-1 TRBV30 CAWTRRDWSINNEQFF
TRBJ2-7 TRBV5-6 CASSWRYTYEQYF
TRBJ2-2 TRBV19 CASTSRTGNTGELFF
TRBJ2-6 TRBV29-1 CSVVTSGGLSGANVLTF
TRBJ1-2 TRBV7-2 CASSKALGRGYGYTF
TRBJ1-5 TRBV15 CATSTDSLYSNQPQHF
TRBJ2-1 TRBV5-1 CASSLPHGELYNEQFF
TRBJ2-1 TRBV7-9 CASSSVTSGHSYNEQFF
TRBJ2-1 TRBV27 CASRGLPGLARDEQFF
TRBJ2-5 TRBV24-1 CATSALAGAMETQYF
TRBJ2-3 TRBV28 CASSLAGAGTDTQYF
TRBJ2-7 TRBV27 CASSLAGGYYEQYF
TRBJ2-1 TRBV20-1 CSAPGLNEQFF
TRBJ2-3 TRBV11-2 CASSKEAGGGTDTQYF
TRBJ2-3 TRBV27 CASSLRGTAQYF
TRBJ2-7 TRBV9 CASSPRGQAGEQYF
TRBJ2-5 TRBV4-2 CASSQDRGWEETQYF
TRBJ2-7 TRBV7-2 CASRSGGSYEQYF
TRBJ2-7 TRBV6-5 CASSYSMVSQAYGQYF
TRBJ2-1 TRBV7-2 CASKRLAGGPDEQFF
TRBJ2-1 TRBV7-9 CASSPTLAGGGNEQFF
TRBJ2-5 TRBV2 CASKRTGETQYF
TRBJ2-1 TRBV4-1 CASSQTFPVPEQFF
TRBJ1-1 TRBV4-3 CASSQGITGVDTEAFF
TRBJ2-3 TRBV29-1 CSVALSGADTQYF
TRBJ2-3 TRBV28 CASRTGTATDTQYF
TRBJ1-2 TRBV29-1 CSVGSPGARGYTF
TRBJ2-1 TRBV9 CASSAMGSGISNEQFF
TRBJ2-7 TRBV20-1 CSASPLLYEQYF
TRBJ2-6 TRBV29-1 CGLRSGANVLTF
TRBJ2-3 TRBV29-1 CSVVEGTISTDTQYF
TRBJ2-5 TRBV12-3/TRBV12-4 CASSLMAWGGGQFQETQYF
TRBJ2-2 TRBV19 CASSINRDGTGELFF
TRBJ2-7 TRBV6-1 CASIGSGYEQYF
TRBJ1-4 TRBV10-3 CAISERGGTNEKLFF
TRBJ1-5 TRBV19 CASSPRGGTYSNQPQHF
TRBJ2-7 TRBV7-9 CASSASGRSFKQYF
TRBJ1-1 TRBV6-2/TRBV6-3 CASSYRRGTEAFF
TRBJ2-7 TRBV16 CASSQQAYEQYF
TRBJ2-5 TRBV2 CASSGTSGRNHRETQYF
TRBJ2-7 TRBV27 CASSPQGMNEQYF
TRBJ2-3 TRBV4-1 CASSPSGPLGNTQYF
TRBJ1-4 TRBV28 CASRAGQGREKLFF